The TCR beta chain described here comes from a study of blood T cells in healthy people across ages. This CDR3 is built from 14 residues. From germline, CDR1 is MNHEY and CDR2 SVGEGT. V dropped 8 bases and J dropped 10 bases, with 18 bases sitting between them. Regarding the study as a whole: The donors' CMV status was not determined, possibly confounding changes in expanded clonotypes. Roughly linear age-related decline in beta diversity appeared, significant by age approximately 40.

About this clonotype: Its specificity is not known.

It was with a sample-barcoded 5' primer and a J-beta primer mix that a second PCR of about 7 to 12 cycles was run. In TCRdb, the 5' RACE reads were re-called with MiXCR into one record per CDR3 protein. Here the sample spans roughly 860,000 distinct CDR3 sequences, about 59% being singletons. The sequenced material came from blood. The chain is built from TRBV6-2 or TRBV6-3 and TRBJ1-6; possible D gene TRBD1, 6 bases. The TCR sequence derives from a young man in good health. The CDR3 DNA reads TGTGCCAGCCGGGACACCGGATTTAGGTCACCCCTCCACTTT. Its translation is CASRDTGFRSPLHF.